This TCR beta chain was documented in a study of T cells in Graves' hyperthyroidism and ophthalmopathy (dated by TCRdb to about 2019). For context, the study as a whole: Peripheral blood was sampled at the time of initial diagnosis, prior to any treatment. A discovery cohort of about 100 patients, roughly 40 with Graves' ophthalmopathy and 55 to 65 with stable Graves' hyperthyroidism, was used to find distinguishing TCR V-J signatures. An independent validation cohort of 18 to 20 hyperthyroidism patients and 17 patients who later progressed to ophthalmopathy tested prospective prediction of ophthalmopathy. The 100 discovery patients were divided at random into training and test sets in a 7:3 ratio. The study also compared thyroid tissue and blood T-cell repertoires from several Graves' hyperthyroidism patients. Following sampling, methimazole starting at 30 mg daily was given to hyperthyroidism patients, and high-dose intravenous methylprednisolone was given to ophthalmopathy patients. The paper describes TCR Vbeta CDR3 sequencing of fewer than 150 peripheral blood samples, made up of 43 ophthalmopathy patients, 70 to 80 hyperthyroidism patients and 17 progressor patients.

The TCR beta CDR3 regions were amplified from RNA transcripts. The TCR CDR3 was subjected to a first round of RT-PCR using the HTBI primer set and the Qiagen OneStep RT-PCR kit. Libraries were constructed in a second round of multiplex PCR, after which size selection and purification were carried out. Paired-end sequencing of the libraries was performed with 100 bp reads on an Illumina HiSeq2000. For the original study's pipeline: SOAPnuke was used to process the raw data, with reads discarded if the reads contained adapters or uncalled bases, had a mean Phred below 15, or lacked an exact constant-primer or identifier match. High-quality paired reads were merged using COPE v1.2.5, and each unique nucleotide sequence was defined as a clonotype. MiTCR v1.1 was used to align the clonotypes against IMGT TRBV, TRBD and TRBJ reference segments. The analysis was restricted to V-J combinations with a frequency above 0.0001, which together covered 99.2% of the repertoires. A TCS score was defined as the ratio between F50 (clonal expansion) and ExV (chaos), using BLOSUM62-based TCRdist between CDR3 peptides within each V-J. Welch's t-statistics and random forest reduced around 550 V-J features to 10 to 15, which were used in a naive Bayes classifier (R e1071). TCRdb trimmed the raw reads at Q25, called clones with MiXCR and kept productive beta chains. Each CDR3 protein appears once, grouped with its most common genes and DNA. None of the V and J calls come from the authors' own analysis; TCRdb made them. The sample contains hundreds of thousands of distinct CDR3 sequences, more than 11% of them found a single time. About 22% of the sample lies in the top ten.

The CDR3, from cysteine to phenylalanine, totals 18 residues. This entry keeps only the CDR3 DNA: 54 bases, framed from base 1. Trimming takes 6 bases off V and 0 bases off J; junction bases not matched to a gene: 11. Broad study findings and their caveats: In validation, the model predicted progression to ophthalmopathy a median of roughly six months before onset, with about 67% sensitivity and just under 75% specificity. Sample size was not statistically predetermined, and blinding of investigators to group allocation was not performed. In cross-validation, a model built on a 13 V-J signature told ophthalmopathy apart from stable hyperthyroidism with 85% to 90% sensitivity and roughly 83% specificity, and in testing the same model reached 80%/75%. Most expanded thyroid clonotypes (frequency above 0.001) were also detected in blood, suggesting blood repertoires may reflect thyroid immune responses.

About this clonotype: Which antigen it targets is not known. One base away there is no much larger clone; base qualities are not given.

Stable Graves' hyperthyroidism was defined as the absence of progression to ophthalmopathy over 18 months of follow-up. Hyperthyroidism patients were newly diagnosed, had a disease duration of under 2 months, and were aged 18 to 65 years. The study excluded patients with uncontrolled infections, other autoimmune diseases, pregnancy or lactation. Diagnoses relied on clinical symptoms, serum thyroxine and TRAb, thyroid ultrasound and orbital computed tomography. PBMCs were isolated from 7.5 to 10 ml of fresh peripheral blood by Ficoll-Paque density gradient centrifugation. Trizol reagent was used to extract total RNA, and RNA quality was then checked on an Agilent 2100 Bioanalyzer.

The TCR sequence derives from a woman aged 25 to 39 with Graves' hyperthyroidism. Sequencing was performed on blood. The chain joins TRBV12-3 or TRBV12-4 to TRBJ1-6; 7 junctional bases match TRBD1. The CDR3 amino acid sequence is: CASSLRPGQSSYNSPLHF. In nucleotide form, the sequence is TGTGCCAGCAGCCTTAGACCGGGACAGAGCTCCTATAATTCACCCCTCCACTTT.